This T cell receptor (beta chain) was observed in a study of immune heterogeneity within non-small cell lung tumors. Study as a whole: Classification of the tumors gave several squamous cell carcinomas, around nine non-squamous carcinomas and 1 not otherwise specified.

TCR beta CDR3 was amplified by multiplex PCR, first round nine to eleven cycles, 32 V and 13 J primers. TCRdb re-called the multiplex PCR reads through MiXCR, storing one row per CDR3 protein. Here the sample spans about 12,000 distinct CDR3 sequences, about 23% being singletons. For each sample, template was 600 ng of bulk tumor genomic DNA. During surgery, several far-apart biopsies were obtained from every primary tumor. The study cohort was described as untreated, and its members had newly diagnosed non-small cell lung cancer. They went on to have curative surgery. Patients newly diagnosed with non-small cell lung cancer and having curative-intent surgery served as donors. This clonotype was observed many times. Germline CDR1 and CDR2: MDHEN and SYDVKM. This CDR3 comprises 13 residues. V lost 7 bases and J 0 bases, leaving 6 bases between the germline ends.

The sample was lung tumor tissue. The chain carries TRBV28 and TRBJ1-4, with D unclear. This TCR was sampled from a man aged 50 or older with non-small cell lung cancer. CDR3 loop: CASKVTTNEKLFF. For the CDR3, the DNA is TGTGCCAGCAAGGTCACAACTAATGAAAAACTGTTTTTT.